Listed here are 26 T cell receptor beta chains from one sample, sequenced in a study of response to subunit inactivated influenza vaccine. Each CDR3 protein gets one entry after TCRdb re-called the RT-PCR reads with MiXCR. The sample records hundreds of thousands of distinct CDR3 sequences, more than 11% being singletons. Sequencing was performed on PBMCs from blood, taken around two weeks before vaccination. The receptors derive from a man between 50 and 59 years old who received an inactivated influenza vaccine.

This chain links TRBV7-9 with TRBJ2-1; TRBD1 or TRBD2 may be the D gene (5 bases each). V was pared by 5 bases and J by 5 bases, with 19 bases between. Germline V gene sequence: CDR1 SEHNR, CDR2 FQNEAQ (reference sequence). This CDR3 comprises 16 residues. The DNA for the CDR3 is TGTGCCAGCAGCCAACGGTCCGGGACCCCAAACAATGAGCAGTTCTTC. Translation gives CASSQRSGTPNNEQFF.

The chain combines TRBV2 with TRBJ2-5; a possible D gene is TRBD2 (6 bases). Trimming took off 7 bases at V and 5 bases at J, with 14 bases between the two ends. CDR3 length: 13 amino acids. CDR1 SNHLY and CDR2 FYNNEI come from the germline V gene. CDR3 sequence: CASTQGGGETQYF. CDR3 DNA: TGTGCCAGCACCCAGGGAGGTGGCGAGACCCAGTACTTC. Variable domain in full (rest from reference TRBV2 and TRBJ2-5): EPEVTQTPSHQVTQMGQEVILRCVPISNHLYFYWYRQILGQKVEFLVSFYNNEISEKSEIFDDQFSVERPDGSNFTLKIRSTKLEDSAMYFCASTQGGGETQYFGPGTRLLVL.

At least ten counts were recorded for this clonotype. This rearrangement joins TRBV5-1 to TRBJ2-2; 8 bases match TRBD1. This CDR3 region has 15 residues. Per germline, CDR1 SGHRS and CDR2 YFSETQ. V shed 4 bases, J shed 2 bases, and the junction held 4 bases outside the gene matches. In DNA form, the CDR3 reads TGCGCCAGCAGCCAGACAGGGGATAACACCGGGGAGCTGTTTTTT. It translates to CASSQTGDNTGELFF.

This clonotype has at least ten counts. This chain joins TRBV18 and TRBJ1-1, with D unclear. Germline-derived CDR1 and CDR2 are KGHSH and LQKENI. CDR3 length: 14 residues. V shed 3 bases and J shed 4 bases, with 12 bases lying between them. In DNA form, the CDR3 reads TGTGCCAGCTCACCGGCCCGGGGTAGCACTGAAGCTTTCTTT. Its protein is CASSPARGSTEAFF.

This chain joins TRBV7-2 and TRBJ2-7, with 8 bases aligning to TRBD2. Germline CDR1 and CDR2: SGHTA and FQGNSA. The CDR3 is made up of 15 amino acids. The V gene end was trimmed by 1 base and the J gene end by 3 bases; junction bases not matched to a gene: 5. The CDR3 loop is CASSLVAAGDYEQYF. CDR3 nucleotide sequence: TGTGCCAGCAGCTTAGTCGCAGCGGGGGACTACGAGCAGTACTTC.

Comments on this clonotype: Given a much more abundant clone one base away, this may be a read error. V is TRBV5-1 and J is TRBJ2-3; unclear D gene. Germline CDR1 reads SGHRS; CDR2 reads YFSETQ. The CDR3 spans 13 residues. The CDR3 loop reads CASSFIVPETQYF. The CDR3 DNA reads TGCGCCAGCAGCTTTATTGTCCCAGAGACGCAGTATTTT.

The genes are TRBV20-1 and TRBJ1-5; 12 nucleotides agree with TRBD1. The V gene's germline CDR1 is DFQATT and CDR2 SNEGSKA (reference sequence). The CDR3 has 16 residues. J gave up 1 base and V 6 bases, and 7 bases lay outside the gene matches. CDR3 in DNA: TGCAGTGCAGGGACAGGGGGCGCGTGGAGCAATCAGCCCCAGCATTTT. It yields the protein CSAGTGGAWSNQPQHF.

The gene calls are TRBV4-1 and TRBJ1-5, with D perhaps matching TRBD1 (5 bases). Germline assignment: CDR1 MGHRA and CDR2 YSYEKL. Trimming cost V 4 bases and J 5 bases, with 12 bases left between them. The CDR3 covers 14 residues. In nucleotides, the CDR3 is TGCGCCAGCAGCCCAGGCTGGGGGGATCAGCCCCAGCATTTT. Protein product: CASSPGWGDQPQHF.

A few counts support this clonotype. This chain joins TRBV7-9 and TRBJ2-3; D tentatively reads TRBD1 or TRBD2 (5 bases each). V was clipped by 2 bases and J by 3 bases, with 15 bases between them. The V gene's germline CDR1 is SEHNR and CDR2 FQNEAQ (reference sequence). The CDR3 has 16 residues. CDR3 DNA: TGTGCCAGCAGCTTAAGGACAACCCGAGGGACAGATACGCAGTATTTT. Residues: CASSLRTTRGTDTQYF.

The V and J genes are TRBV11-3 and TRBJ2-1; TRBD2 matches 7 bases. This CDR3 is 14 amino acids long. Germline CDR1 is SGHNT and CDR2 is YENEEA. V lost 5 bases, J lost 7 bases, and 8 bases stayed unmatched. The CDR3 DNA reads as TGTGCCAGCAGCCTAGCGGAGCTGGGAAATGAGCAGTTCTTC. As protein: CASSLAELGNEQFF.

The chain couples TRBV12-3 or TRBV12-4 to TRBJ1-4, with 10 positions matching TRBD1. This CDR3 region has 14 residues. The V gene end was trimmed by 5 bases and the J gene end by 6 bases; junction bases not matched to a gene: 3. CDR3 nucleotide sequence: TGTGCCAGCAGTGATGGGACAGGGGATGAAAAACTGTTTTTT. It is translated as CASSDGTGDEKLFF.

This clonotype was seen more than once but under ten times. The chain recombines TRBV3-1 with TRBJ2-1, with TRBD1 matching over 9 bases. The CDR3 is made up of 13 amino acids. Germline lookup yields CDR1 LGHDT and CDR2 YNNKEL (reference sequence). The junction had 7 bases not matched to a gene; V was cut back by 8 bases and J by 8 bases. The chain's CDR3 is CASLRQGGHEQFF. The DNA for the CDR3 is TGTGCCAGCTTGAGACAGGGGGGCCATGAGCAGTTCTTC.

CDR3 sequence reads: CSALPGVRNTGELFF. CDR3 nucleotides: TGCAGTGCGCTGCCAGGAGTACGGAACACCGGGGAGCTGTTTTTT. V usage is TRBV20-1 and J usage is TRBJ2-2; D is unclear. Deletions cut 6 bases from V and 1 base from J, with 15 bases between. The CDR3 is 15 amino acids. Germline assignment: CDR1 DFQATT and CDR2 SNEGSKA (reference sequence).

This clonotype was observed a handful of times. V is TRBV20-1 and J is TRBJ1-1; D not certain. CDR3 length: 11 residues. The germline gives CDR1 DFQATT, CDR2 SNEGSKA (reference sequence). Trimming took 2 bases from V and 7 from J, leaving 8 bases between them. The CDR3 DNA reads as TGCAGTGCTAGAACAGATTATGAAGCTTTCTTT. It encodes CSARTDYEAFF.

This clonotype has only a few counts. The chain recombines TRBV7-9 with TRBJ1-1; D is ambiguous. Per the germline V gene, CDR1 is SEHNR and CDR2 is FQNEAQ (reference sequence). Trimming removed 4 bases at V and 2 bases at J, with 17 bases between. The CDR3 length is 16 residues. CDR3 protein: CASSSPPPRINTEAFF. The CDR3 DNA is TGTGCCAGCAGCTCACCGCCTCCCCGGATCAACACTGAAGCTTTCTTT.

This clonotype was counted only a few times. The chain combines TRBV29-1 with TRBJ1-4, with a possible D match to TRBD1 (6 bases). The V end was cut by 6 bases, the J end by 7 bases, with 12 bases between. The CDR3 contains 12 residues. Germline loops: CDR1 SQVTM, CDR2 ANQGSEA. CDR3 DNA: TGCAGCGTCGACGGGGGCGGTGAAAAACTGTTTTTT. It yields the protein CSVDGGGEKLFF.

This clonotype was counted a few times. The rearrangement joins TRBV11-2 to TRBJ2-1; no firm D call. The CDR3 is made up of 18 amino acids. V gave up 5 bases and J gave up 8 bases, with 28 bases separating them. Germline V lookup: CDR1 SGHAT, CDR2 FQNNGV. CDR3 region: CASSAVLLRVPSTHEQFF. The CDR3 DNA follows: TGTGCCAGCAGCGCAGTTCTTCTTAGGGTCCCATCGACCCATGAGCAGTTCTTC. Complete variable domain (other parts from reference TRBV11-2 and TRBJ2-1): EAGVAQSPRYKIIEKRQSVAFWCNPISGHATLYWYQQILGQGPKLLIQFQNNGVVDDSQLPKDRFSAERLKGVDSTLKIQPAKLEDSAVYLCASSAVLLRVPSTHEQFFGPGTRLTVL.

This CDR3 reads CSARVGLGAYNEQFF. The CDR3, as DNA: TGCAGTGCTAGAGTGGGGCTAGGGGCTTACAATGAGCAGTTCTTC. The rearrangement links TRBV20-1 to TRBJ2-1; the D gene is possibly TRBD1 (5 bases). Trimming stripped 1 base from V and 4 bases from J, with 14 bases between. The CDR3 consists of 15 residues. CDR1 is DFQATT, CDR2 SNEGSKA, per germline (reference sequence).

This rearrangement joins TRBV19 to TRBJ2-3; 7 nucleotides align to TRBD2. The CDR3 covers 14 residues. The germline CDR1 and CDR2 sequences are LNHDA and SQIVND (reference sequence). After removal of 3 bases from V and 4 bases from J, the junction contained 4 bases not matched to a gene. The CDR3 protein is CASSIGGSSDTQYF. The CDR3 DNA follows: TGTGCCAGTAGTATTGGCGGGAGCTCAGATACGCAGTATTTT. The variable domain in full, completed from reference TRBV19 and TRBJ2-3, reads DGGITQSPKYLFRKEGQNVTLSCEQNLNHDAMYWYRQDPGQGLRLIYYSQIVNDFQKGDIAEGYSVSREKKESFPLTVTSAQKNPTAFYLCASSIGGSSDTQYFGPGTRLTVL.

This clonotype has only a few counts. The chain recombines TRBV20-1 with TRBJ2-5; 11 bases agree with TRBD2. V was pared by 3 bases and J by 6 bases, with 9 bases of the junction left unmatched. CDR1 and CDR2 (germline): DFQATT, SNEGSKA (reference sequence). The CDR3 consists of 15 residues. DNA for the CDR3: TGCAGTGCTAGGCTAGCGGGAGGTGAATTGAAGACCCAGTACTTC. It is translated as CSARLAGGELKTQYF.

This clonotype was detected only a few times. The rearrangement uses TRBV10-3 and TRBJ2-5; 8 positions agree with TRBD2. The CDR3 runs 13 residues. Germline V gene sequence: CDR1 ENHRY, CDR2 SYGVKD. V shed 4 bases and J 5 bases; nucleotides not matched to a gene: 3. The CDR3 coding sequence is TGTGCCATCAGTGCTAGCGGGCGGGAGACCCAGTACTTC. Translation gives CAISASGRETQYF.

This clonotype was counted only a few times. The chain is built from TRBV29-1 and TRBJ2-7; D remains ambiguous. The V end was cut by 1 base, the J end by 8 bases, with 15 bases between. The CDR3 is 13 amino acids. CDR1 and CDR2 (germline): SQVTM, ANQGSEA. The CDR3 is CSVEGGEADQQYF. The DNA of the CDR3 is TGCAGCGTTGAAGGAGGTGAGGCCGACCAGCAGTACTTC.

This clonotype was observed a handful of times. This sequence joins TRBV20-1 and TRBJ2-7; D unclear. CDR3 length: 14 amino acids. V lost 0 bases and J lost 1, with 10 bases in between. Germline loops: CDR1 DFQATT, CDR2 SNEGSKA (reference sequence). The CDR3, as DNA: TGCAGTGCTAGAGAGGCTAGGATGTCCTACGAGCAGTACTTC. Protein: CSAREARMSYEQYF.

V usage is TRBV4-2 and J usage is TRBJ2-7; D might be TRBD1 (7 bases). The CDR3 is 16 amino acids. Per germline, CDR1 LGHNA and CDR2 YNFKEQ. Trimming stripped 0 bases from V and 3 bases from J, with 15 bases between. The CDR3 sequence: CASSQEWQGGIYEQYF. The CDR3 bases are TGTGCCAGCAGCCAAGAATGGCAGGGGGGCATCTACGAGCAGTACTTC.

This chain links TRBV4-1 with TRBJ1-3; D not resolved. The germline V gene has CDR1 MGHRA and CDR2 YSYEKL. The CDR3 length is 14 residues. V lost 4 bases and J lost 6, with 13 bases in between. In DNA form, the CDR3 reads TGCGCCAGCAGCCTGGACCCAAAGTCAAACACCATATATTTT. Residues: CASSLDPKSNTIYF.

This clonotype occurred many times. The chain has TRBV5-1 and TRBJ1-4; D not certain. CDR3 length equals 14 residues. V lost 1 base, J lost 4 bases, and 8 bases lay in between. Germline loops: CDR1 SGHRS, CDR2 YFSETQ. CDR3 nucleotide sequence: TGCGCCAGCAGCTTGAGCGGATTTAATGAAAAACTGTTTTTT. Its translation is CASSLSGFNEKLFF. The full variable domain, with the rest looked up from reference TRBV5-1 and TRBJ1-4, is KAGVTQTPRYLIKTRGQQVTLSCSPISGHRSVSWYQQTPGQGLQFLFEYFSETQRNKGNFPGRFSGRQFSNSRSEMNVSTLELGDSALYLCASSLSGFNEKLFFGSGTQLSVL.